A single sample is the source of the 3 T cell receptor beta chains below, sequenced in a study of blood T cell repertoires in COVID-19. The data were produced by immunoSEQ multiplex PCR, yet TCRdb's version contains in-frame clones alone and is incomplete. In the table there are some 77,000 clones, approximately 80% of which are singletons. Sequences were obtained from peripheral blood. The receptors here all came from a woman aged 65 to 85 with acute or convalescent COVID-19.

This rearrangement joins TRBV12-5 to TRBJ1-1; D is unclear. There are 13 residues in the CDR3. V gave up 2 bases and J gave up 1 base, with 5 bases separating them. Germline values: CDR1 LGHNT, CDR2 FRNRAP. In DNA form, the CDR3 reads TGTGCTAGTGGTTTGAGAGAGAACACTGAAGCTTTCTTT. Translation gives CASGLRENTEAFF.

The rearrangement joins TRBV28 to TRBJ2-3, with 8 bases aligning to TRBD1. Per the germline V gene, CDR1 is MDHEN and CDR2 is SYDVKM. V dropped 6 bases and J dropped 2; count of bases not matched to a gene: 7. The CDR3 length is 15 residues. In DNA, the CDR3 is TGTGCCAGCAGCCAGGGGGCACCTAACACAGATACGCAGTATTTT. It encodes CASSQGAPNTDTQYF.

The chain is built from TRBV24-1 and TRBJ1-1, with 10 bases identical to TRBD1. In germline, CDR1 is KGHDR, CDR2 SFDVKD. The CDR3 spans 14 residues. Trimming removed 10 bases from V and 1 base from J; junction bases left unmatched: 5. In DNA, the CDR3 is TGTGCCACGACAGGGGGCGCAAGGAACACTGAAGCTTTCTTT. As protein: CATTGGARNTEAFF.